The clone carrying this TCR beta chain was seen at least ten times. Its target is not known. The investigators amplified TCR beta CDR3 regions from RNA transcripts. TCR CDR3 underwent first-round RT-PCR with the HTBI primer set. TCRdb passed the multiplex PCR reads through MiXCR, listing each CDR3 protein once. The sample gives around 350,000 distinct CDR3 sequences, about 18% of which show up once; 3% to 4% is in the top ten. This CDR3 has 14 amino acids. V lost 3 bases, J lost 2 bases, and 12 bases lay in between. Per the germline V gene, CDR1 is SGHRS and CDR2 is YFSETQ. This sample was included in a study of T cells in Graves' hyperthyroidism and ophthalmopathy. Notes on the study in general: Most thyroid clonotypes expanded above 0.001 appeared in blood too.

Sequenced sample: blood. This rearrangement joins TRBV5-1 to TRBJ2-7; D remains unclear. The clonotype originates from a woman aged 18-29 years with Graves' hyperthyroidism. The CDR3 DNA sequence: TGCGCCAGCAGCTCCGTTCAGGCAGCCTACGAGCAGTACTTC. Translating gives CASSSVQAAYEQYF.